This T cell receptor beta chain was sequenced for a study of blood T cell repertoires in COVID-19. Whole-study context: Samples representing acute and convalescent COVID-19 were sourced from the United States, Italy and Spain. From T cells, B-cell-depleted T cells, or PBMCs came the material, which was cDNA or gDNA.

The V gene's germline CDR1 is MGHDK and CDR2 SYGVNS. The CDR3 runs 17 residues. Unmatched junction bases numbered 7, after V lost 7 bases and J lost 0 bases. In the authors' methods: Estimates of nucleated cell counts were drawn from the amplification of reference gene primers. The data were produced by immunoSEQ multiplex PCR, yet TCRdb's version contains in-frame clones alone and is incomplete. Clone size and the V and J calls come from that table; the DNA yielded D and trimming. The table shows about 250,000 clones, with around 80% occurring only once. The TCR comes from a man at least 80 years old with acute or convalescent COVID-19. Sequenced sample: peripheral blood. The rearrangement joins TRBV25-1 to TRBJ2-2; 11 bases agree with TRBD2. The CDR3: CASTGTSGTPNTGELFF. In DNA form, the CDR3 reads TGTGCCAGCACGGGGACTAGCGGAACGCCGAACACCGGGGAGCTGTTTTTT.